The 19 T cell receptor beta chains below come from one sample, sequenced in a study of PD-1 blockade in classical Hodgkin lymphoma. Time point reported: cycle 4 day 1 (C4D1), after 5 to 7 weeks of nivolumab. Each patient's relapse followed autologous stem cell transplantation, and brentuximab vedotin exposure varied. The data were produced by immunoSEQ multiplex PCR, yet TCRdb's version contains in-frame clones alone and is incomplete. In the table there are about 7,900 clones, approximately 80% of which are singletons. The sequences come from peripheral blood mononuclear cells (PBMCs), collected before the fourth cycle of nivolumab. The receptors here all came from a human donor with classical Hodgkin lymphoma.

The V and J genes are TRBV28 and TRBJ2-3, with TRBD2 matching over 9 bases. From germline, CDR1 is MDHEN and CDR2 SYDVKM. V dropped 4 bases and J dropped 6; count of bases not matched to a gene: 8. This CDR3 contains 15 residues. This CDR3 reads CASSSGGTSRDTQYF. CDR3 in DNA: TGTGCCAGCAGTTCAGGAGGGACTAGCAGGGATACGCAGTATTTT. Combining the CDR3 with reference TRBV28 and TRBJ2-3 gives the whole variable domain DVKVTQSSRYLVKRTGEKVFLECVQDMDHENMFWYRQDPGLGLRLIYFSYDVKMKEKGDIPEGYSVSREKKERFSLILESASTNQTSMYLCASSSGGTSRDTQYFGPGTRLTVL.

The rearrangement uses TRBV5-6 and TRBJ2-1; possible D gene TRBD2, 5 bases. Trimming stripped 1 base from V and 8 bases from J, with 13 bases between. The CDR3 runs 14 residues. Germline V gene data show CDR1 as SGHDT and CDR2 as YYEEEE. CDR3 nucleotides: TGTGCCAGCAGCTTGAATTGGACTCCATATGAGCAGTTCTTC. This sequence encodes CASSLNWTPYEQFF.

Only one count was recorded for this clone. This sequence joins TRBV2 and TRBJ2-1, with 12 bases fitting TRBD2. The length of the CDR3 is 17 residues. Germline V lookup: CDR1 SNHLY, CDR2 FYNNEI. J was trimmed by 9 bases and V by 4 bases; bases with no gene match: 13. CDR3: CASSASGLAGGRGEQFF. CDR3 nucleotides: TGTGCCAGCAGTGCCTCAGGGCTAGCGGGAGGGCGGGGTGAGCAGTTCTTC.

This chain joins TRBV7-8 and TRBJ2-3; D unresolved. The ends were cut back, 1 base at V and 1 base at J, with 6 bases in the middle. From germline, CDR1 is SGHVS and CDR2 FQNEAQ. There are 14 residues in the CDR3. CDR3 in amino acids: CASSLGLGTDTQYF. In DNA form, the CDR3 reads TGTGCCAGCAGCTTAGGGTTAGGCACAGATACGCAGTATTTT.

This clone has only one observation. The chain combines TRBV5-1 with TRBJ2-2, with unresolved D. The CDR3 runs 15 residues. Trimming pared 4 bases from V and 0 bases from J, leaving 10 bases between. Looked up from germline, CDR1 is SGHRS and CDR2 is YFSETQ. For the CDR3, the DNA is TGCGCCAGCAGCCCGATAGGGACGAACACCGGGGAGCTGTTTTTT. Translating gives CASSPIGTNTGELFF. The whole variable domain, filled in from reference TRBV5-1 and TRBJ2-2, reads KAGVTQTPRYLIKTRGQQVTLSCSPISGHRSVSWYQQTPGQGLQFLFEYFSETQRNKGNFPGRFSGRQFSNSRSEMNVSTLELGDSALYLCASSPIGTNTGELFFGEGSRLTVL.

The chain combines TRBV28 with TRBJ1-4, with D unresolved. V gave up 3 bases and J gave up 0 bases, with 14 bases separating them. The CDR3 is 17 residues long. Germline V gives CDR1 MDHEN, CDR2 SYDVKM. The CDR3 DNA is TGTGCCAGCAGTTTCTTTGAAGGTGCCTCAACTAATGAAAAACTGTTTTTT. It codes for CASSFFEGASTNEKLFF. Looking up the rest from reference TRBV28 and TRBJ1-4 gives the full variable domain: DVKVTQSSRYLVKRTGEKVFLECVQDMDHENMFWYRQDPGLGLRLIYFSYDVKMKEKGDIPEGYSVSREKKERFSLILESASTNQTSMYLCASSFFEGASTNEKLFFGSGTQLSVL.

The V and J genes are TRBV6-1 and TRBJ2-7; D might be TRBD1 (5 bases). Looked up from germline, CDR1 is MNHNS and CDR2 is SASEGT. V was trimmed by 8 bases and J by 3 bases, leaving 20 bases between them. The CDR3 contains 15 residues. The CDR3 DNA follows: TGTGCCAGCGCCAGGACACCGACGATCGGCTACGAGCAGTACTTC. Encoded protein: CASARTPTIGYEQYF.

The V call is TRBV19, the J call TRBJ2-1, with TRBD2 matching over 10 bases. V shed 2 bases and J 0 bases; nucleotides not matched to a gene: 4. The CDR3 extends over 17 amino acids. Germline CDR1 reads LNHDA; CDR2 reads SQIVND (reference sequence). The CDR3 region is CASSIFASGSSYNEQFF. The CDR3, as DNA: TGTGCCAGTAGTATATTCGCTAGCGGGAGCTCCTACAATGAGCAGTTCTTC. The full variable domain, with the rest looked up from reference TRBV19 and TRBJ2-1, is DGGITQSPKYLFRKEGQNVTLSCEQNLNHDAMYWYRQDPGQGLRLIYYSQIVNDFQKGDIAEGYSVSREKKESFPLTVTSAQKNPTAFYLCASSIFASGSSYNEQFFGPGTRLTVL.

The chain has TRBV29-1 and TRBJ2-3; D gene ambiguous. The CDR3 is made up of 14 amino acids. The V gene lost 1 base and the J gene lost 2 bases, with 10 bases spanning the gap. The germline gives CDR1 SQVTM, CDR2 ANQGSEA. The CDR3 spells CSVEVGSDTDTQYF. The CDR3 nucleotides are TGCAGCGTTGAAGTGGGATCTGACACAGATACGCAGTATTTT.

The J gene is TRBJ1-3, the V gene TRBV5-5, with a tentative D call TRBD1 (6 bases). The CDR3 is 15 residues long. Trimming cost V 1 base and J 2 bases, with 10 bases left between them. Germline CDR1 and CDR2: SGHKS and YYEKEE (reference sequence). CDR3: CASSLRTAAGNTIYF. The CDR3 DNA follows: TGTGCCAGCAGCTTGCGGACAGCAGCTGGAAACACCATATATTTT. Full variable domain (outside the CDR3, taken from reference TRBV5-5 and TRBJ1-3): DAGVTQSPTHLIKTRGQQVTLRCSPISGHKSVSWYQQVLGQGPQFIFQYYEKEERGRGNFPDRFSARQFPNYSSELNVNALLLGDSALYLCASSLRTAAGNTIYFGEGSWLTVV.

V is TRBV9 and J is TRBJ2-7; the match to TRBD1 covers 11 bases. The CDR3 has 14 amino acids. The germline CDR1 and CDR2 sequences are SGDLS and YYNGEE. With V trimmed by 2 bases and J by 3 bases, 1 base remained unmatched. The CDR3 region has the DNA TGTGCCAGCAGCGTGGGACAGGGGGACTACGAGCAGTACTTC. Protein product: CASSVGQGDYEQYF.

Here the CDR3 reads CASSMTSGTISGNTIYF. CDR3 sequence (DNA): TGTGCCAGTAGTATGACGTCGGGGACAATCTCTGGAAACACCATATATTTT. The chain uses TRBV19 and TRBJ1-3; perhaps TRBD1 as D (6 bases). The CDR3 contains 17 residues. Trimming left V 3 bases short and J 0 bases short, with 15 bases between. Germline-derived CDR1 and CDR2 are LNHDA and SQIVND (reference sequence).

The chain employs TRBV27 and TRBJ2-7, with 8 bases that match TRBD1. This CDR3 has 14 residues. The ends lost 4 bases at V and 5 bases at J; junction bases unmatched: 7. Per the germline V gene, CDR1 is MNHEY and CDR2 is SMNVEV (reference sequence). This CDR3 is CASSSGQGIHEQYF. For the CDR3, the DNA is TGTGCCAGCAGTTCTGGACAGGGTATCCACGAGCAGTACTTC.

The gene calls are TRBV11-2 and TRBJ1-2; 8 bases line up with TRBD1. Germline CDR1 and CDR2: SGHAT and FQNNGV. The CDR3 is made up of 16 amino acids. J lost 8 bases, V lost 1 base, and 12 bases had no gene match. The DNA of the CDR3 is TGTGCCAGCAGCTTAGGCCCTGGACAGGGATCATTCGGCTACACCTTC. It is translated as CASSLGPGQGSFGYTF.

The V gene is TRBV27, the J gene TRBJ2-5, with D possibly TRBD1 on 5 matching bases. CDR1 and CDR2 from the germline V gene are MNHEY and SMNVEV (reference sequence). V lost 6 bases and J lost 1, with 9 bases in between. The CDR3 has 13 residues. The CDR3 here is CASSRVVQETQYF. In DNA form, the CDR3 reads TGTGCCAGCAGCAGGGTGGTCCAAGAGACCCAGTACTTC.

V usage is TRBV2 and J usage is TRBJ1-1; 7 bases agree with TRBD1. Germline-derived CDR1 and CDR2 are SNHLY and FYNNEI. V lost 7 bases, J lost 7 bases, and 3 bases stayed unmatched. The CDR3 spans 11 residues. The CDR3, as DNA: TGTGCCAGCAAACAGGGGATTGAAGCTTTCTTT. Translation: CASKQGIEAFF.

CDR3 protein: CASGGQGAGGYTF. CDR3 DNA: TGTGCCAGCGGGGGCCAGGGGGCAGGAGGCTACACCTTC. The J gene is TRBJ1-2, the V gene TRBV2; 8 bases fit TRBD1. Unmatched junction bases numbered 10, after V lost 8 bases and J lost 8 bases. Germline-derived CDR1 and CDR2 are SNHLY and FYNNEI. CDR3 length equals 13 residues. Together with reference TRBV2 and TRBJ1-2, the CDR3 gives the full variable domain: EPEVTQTPSHQVTQMGQEVILRCVPISNHLYFYWYRQILGQKVEFLVSFYNNEISEKSEIFDDQFSVERPDGSNFTLKIRSTKLEDSAMYFCASGGQGAGGYTFGSGTRLTVV.

Comments on this clone: One end of the junction varies from germline; a read error may be responsible. The chain employs TRBV28 and TRBJ2-3; no reliable D call. The CDR3 runs 15 residues. The germline V gene encodes CDR1 MDHEN and CDR2 SYDVKM. CDR3 nucleotide sequence: TGTGCCGGCAGTTTTCAATCCGGGTTCGGAGATACGCAGTATTTT. It is translated as CAGSFQSGFGDTQYF.

The rearrangement links TRBV16 to TRBJ2-3; 10 nucleotides line up with TRBD1. J gave up 2 bases and V 6 bases, and 8 bases lay outside the gene matches. The CDR3 spans 16 residues. In germline, CDR1 is KGHSY, CDR2 FQNENV. The CDR3 loop is CASRMDRGILTDTQYF. The CDR3 nucleotides are TGTGCCAGCAGAATGGACAGGGGGATACTCACAGATACGCAGTATTTT.